The next 21 T cell receptor beta chains were all read from a single sample in a study of shared clonotypes between healthy human individuals (dated by TCRdb to 2018 to 2021). Library method: the immunoSEQ multiplex PCR assay. TCRdb obtained this table from immuneACCESS and retained in-frame rearrangements with V and J assigned. These tables miss some clones; where compared with another copy, unresolved V genes account for less than half of the shortfall, and the remainder is unexplained. The sample includes 490,000 or so clones, with roughly 85% observed a single time. Clones ranked in the top ten supply about 12% of the sample. Source material: PBMCs. These receptors all come from a woman between 40 and 55 years old in good health. Some clones in this sample may be carry-over from other donors' samples.

The J gene is TRBJ2-7, the V gene TRBV5-8, with 7 bases that match TRBD2. This CDR3 has 14 amino acids. Germline CDR1 is SGHTS and CDR2 is YDEGEE. The junction had 4 bases not matched to a gene; V was cut back by 4 bases and J by 0 bases. CDR3 bases: TGTGCCAGCAGCACCAGGGACTACTCCTACGAGCAGTACTTC. It encodes CASSTRDYSYEQYF.

The chain recombines TRBV27 with TRBJ1-5; 9 nucleotides align to TRBD1. The CDR3 is 17 amino acids. Germline V gene sequence: CDR1 MNHEY, CDR2 SMNVEV (reference sequence). V dropped 3 bases and J dropped 2; count of bases not matched to a gene: 8. CDR3 residues: CASSFPRDRDGNQPQHF. The DNA for the CDR3 is TGTGCCAGCAGTTTCCCCCGGGACAGGGATGGCAATCAGCCCCAGCATTTT.

The chain is built from TRBV9 and TRBJ2-3; no definite D call. This CDR3 comprises 16 residues. Looked up from germline, CDR1 is SGDLS and CDR2 is YYNGEE. V was shortened by 3 bases and J by 4 bases, with 18 bases between the two germline ends. The CDR3 sequence: CASSAGLRGSPDTQYF. The CDR3, as DNA: TGTGCCAGCAGCGCCGGTTTACGTGGGTCCCCAGATACGCAGTATTTT.

This sequence joins TRBV19 and TRBJ2-6, with unresolved D. CDR1 and CDR2 from the germline V gene are LNHDA and SQIVND (reference sequence). The germline V and J ends were trimmed by 0 bases and 0 bases, with 15 bases remaining between them. The length of the CDR3 is 19 residues. DNA of the CDR3: TGTGCCAGTAGTATAGATGCCAGGAACACCGGCTCTGGGGCCAACGTCCTGACTTTC. Protein: CASSIDARNTGSGANVLTF.

CDR3 nucleotides: TGTGCCAGCGCCCCCCCAGGTCGCCACACTGAAGCTTTCTTT. This codes for CASAPPGRHTEAFF. This chain joins TRBV28 and TRBJ1-1; D call uncertain. Germline-derived CDR1 and CDR2 are MDHEN and SYDVKM. The CDR3 extends over 14 amino acids. The V end lost 8 bases, the J end lost 3 bases, and 16 bases lay between the germline ends.

This chain connects TRBV7-6 to TRBJ2-1, with 10 bases lining up with TRBD2. The CDR3 contains 15 residues. From germline, CDR1 is SGHVS and CDR2 FNYEAQ. J lost 2 bases, V lost 4 bases, and 2 bases had no gene match. The CDR3 loop is CASSSLAGAYNEQFF. The CDR3 DNA sequence: TGTGCCAGCAGCTCCCTAGCGGGAGCCTACAATGAGCAGTTCTTC. The complete variable domain, with remaining parts taken from reference TRBV7-6 and TRBJ2-1, reads GAGVSQSPRYKVTKRGQDVALRCDPISGHVSLYWYRQALGQGPEFLTYFNYEAQQDKSGLPNDRFSAERPEGSISTLTIQRTEQRDSAMYRCASSSLAGAYNEQFFGPGTRLTVL.

The chain links TRBV23-1 to TRBJ2-1, with D perhaps TRBD1 or TRBD2 (5 bases each). TRBV23-1 is designated an ORF whose function remains uncertain. This CDR3 is 9 amino acids long. Trimming stripped 9 bases from V and 14 bases from J, with 11 bases between. The CDR3 loop is CARPGREFF. In DNA, the CDR3 is TGCGCCAGACCGGGACGGGAGTTCTTC.

Worth noting for this clone: Other nucleotide sequences from this sample produce the same CDR3. The rearrangement links TRBV15 to TRBJ1-5; D uncertain. The CDR3 loop spans 13 amino acids. The V and J ends lost 0 bases and 5 bases respectively, with 5 bases between them. Germline V gene sequence: CDR1 LNHNV, CDR2 YYDKDF (reference sequence). The CDR3, as DNA: TGTGCCACCAGCAGAGATCCCGATCAGCCCCAGCATTTT. Amino acids: CATSRDPDQPQHF.

The count of this clone is one. The chain joins TRBV6-1 to TRBJ2-1; no clear D. The CDR3 has 15 residues. The germline CDR1 and CDR2 sequences are MNHNS and SASEGT. V was clipped by 5 bases and J by 1 base, with 12 bases between them. CDR3 amino acids: CASSSGFKSYNEQFF. CDR3 DNA: TGTGCCAGCAGTAGTGGATTCAAATCCTACAATGAGCAGTTCTTC.

The chain employs TRBV7-3 and TRBJ2-3, with 8 bases identical to TRBD2. CDR3 length: 11 residues. CDR1 is SGHTA, CDR2 FQGTGA, per germline. V trimming: 5 bases; J trimming: 8 bases; junction bases outside the gene matches: 0. The CDR3 nucleotides read TGTGCCAGCAGCCGGGGGGGTACGCAGTATTTT. It translates to CASSRGGTQYF.

V gene TRBV4-1 combines with J gene TRBJ1-3; D not resolved. V gave up 0 bases and J gave up 2 bases, with 14 bases separating them. Germline V gene sequence: CDR1 MGHRA, CDR2 YSYEKL. This CDR3 region has 17 residues. CDR3 bases: TGCGCCAGCAGCCAAGACCCACTGAGGGTAGCTGGAAACACCATATATTTT. Amino acid sequence: CASSQDPLRVAGNTIYF.

The rearrangement uses TRBV7-9 and TRBJ1-3; weak D call: TRBD1 (5 bases). Trimming removed 2 bases at V and 4 bases at J, with 15 bases between. CDR1 and CDR2 from the germline V gene are SEHNR and FQNEAQ (reference sequence). The CDR3 loop spans 16 amino acids. CDR3 protein: CASSLTPGAKGNTIYF. The CDR3 region has the DNA TGTGCCAGCAGCTTAACCCCCGGGGCCAAGGGAAACACCATATATTTT.

The chain links TRBV27 to TRBJ2-7; the D is unclear. The CDR3 length is 14 residues. Trimming left V 8 bases short and J 1 base short, with 15 bases between. From germline, CDR1 is MNHEY and CDR2 SMNVEV (reference sequence). Here the CDR3 DNA reads TGTGCCAGCGGAGAGGCGCAGGTTTCCTACGAGCAGTACTTC. This encodes CASGEAQVSYEQYF.

This chain links TRBV7-2 with TRBJ2-3, with 13 bases that match TRBD2. Germline-derived CDR1 and CDR2 are SGHTA and FQGNSA. The CDR3 covers 16 residues. The V and J ends lost 5 bases and 8 bases, in that order; junction bases with no gene match: 10. The CDR3 sequence: CASSPRTSGGRATQYF. Here the CDR3 DNA reads TGTGCCAGCAGCCCCCGGACTAGCGGGGGAAGGGCTACGCAGTATTTT. The full variable domain, in which reference TRBV7-2 and TRBJ2-3 provide the parts outside the CDR3, is GAGVSQSPSNKVTEKGKDVELRCDPISGHTALYWYRQSLGQGLEFLIYFQGNSAPDKSGLPSDRFSAERTGGSVSTLTIQRTQQEDSAVYLCASSPRTSGGRATQYFGPGTRLTVL.

The chain's CDR3 is CAISDLGVPYEQYF. The CDR3 DNA reads TGTGCCATCAGTGACCTCGGGGTTCCTTACGAGCAGTACTTC. This chain uses TRBV10-3 with TRBJ2-7; a weak D match, TRBD2 (5 bases). Germline V lookup: CDR1 ENHRY, CDR2 SYGVKD. The CDR3 extends over 14 amino acids. Trimming took off 3 bases at V and 4 bases at J, with 13 bases between the two ends.

V gene TRBV2 combines with J gene TRBJ2-5; TRBD2 aligns across 8 bases. The V gene's germline CDR1 is SNHLY and CDR2 FYNNEI. CDR3 length: 15 amino acids. V shed 6 bases, J shed 5 bases, and the junction held 11 bases outside the gene matches. The CDR3 region is CASRNPLTGGETQYF. The CDR3 DNA is TGTGCCAGCAGAAACCCCCTCACGGGAGGGGAGACCCAGTACTTC.

The V call is TRBV27, the J call TRBJ2-3; 11 bases fit TRBD2. V trimming: 3 bases; J trimming: 3 bases; junction bases outside the gene matches: 5. The CDR3 consists of 16 residues. From germline, CDR1 is MNHEY and CDR2 SMNVEV (reference sequence). CDR3 sequence: CASSLRTSGLTDTQYF. DNA of the CDR3: TGTGCCAGCAGTTTGAGGACTAGCGGGTTAACAGATACGCAGTATTTT.

The V gene is TRBV2, the J gene TRBJ1-5, with unresolved D. Germline-derived CDR1 and CDR2 are SNHLY and FYNNEI. The CDR3 spans 14 residues. Deletions cut 6 bases from V and 0 bases from J, with 9 bases between. CDR3 DNA sequence: TGTGCCAGCAGGACAAGAAATAGCAATCAGCCCCAGCATTTT. Translated: CASRTRNSNQPQHF.

The CDR3 loop is CASSLITSTDTQYF. Here the CDR3 DNA reads TGCGCCAGCAGCTTGATAACTAGCACAGATACGCAGTATTTT. The genes are TRBV5-1 and TRBJ2-3; no reliable D call. CDR1 is SGHRS and CDR2 is YFSETQ in the germline V gene. There are 14 residues in the CDR3. The V end was cut by 1 base, the J end by 0 bases, with 6 bases between.

The chain recombines TRBV18 with TRBJ2-7, with 8 bases fitting TRBD1. Trimming cost V 3 bases and J 0 bases; bases outside gene matches: 10. The CDR3 length is 17 residues. Germline V gene data show CDR1 as KGHSH and CDR2 as LQKENI. The CDR3 DNA is TGTGCCAGCTCACCCACAGGGGGAAGCTTCCTCTCCTACGAGCAGTACTTC. This sequence encodes CASSPTGGSFLSYEQYF. The entire variable domain, with the rest obtained from reference TRBV18 and TRBJ2-7, is as follows: NAGVMQNPRHLVRRRGQEARLRCSPMKGHSHVYWYRQLPEEGLKFMVYLQKENIIDESGMPKERFSAEFPKEGPSILRIQQVVRGDSAAYFCASSPTGGSFLSYEQYFGPGTRLTVT.

J is TRBJ2-3 and V is TRBV6-1; D is uncertain. Germline-derived CDR1 and CDR2 are MNHNS and SASEGT. V was trimmed by 3 bases and J by 6 bases, leaving 10 bases between them. The CDR3 extends over 13 amino acids. The DNA of the CDR3 is TGTGCCAGCAGTGAGACAAATCGGGATACGCAGTATTTT. Translating it yields CASSETNRDTQYF.